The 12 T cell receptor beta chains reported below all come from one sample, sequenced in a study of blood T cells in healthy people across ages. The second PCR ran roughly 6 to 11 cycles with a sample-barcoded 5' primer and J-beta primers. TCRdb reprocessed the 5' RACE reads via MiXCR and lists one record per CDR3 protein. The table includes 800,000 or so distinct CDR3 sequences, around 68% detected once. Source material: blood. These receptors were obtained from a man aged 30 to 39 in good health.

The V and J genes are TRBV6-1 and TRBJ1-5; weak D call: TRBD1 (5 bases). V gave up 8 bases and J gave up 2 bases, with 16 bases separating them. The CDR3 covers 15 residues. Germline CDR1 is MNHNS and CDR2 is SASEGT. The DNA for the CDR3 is TGTGCCAGCGAACAAGAAAAAGGGGGCAATCAGCCCCAGCATTTT. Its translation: CASEQEKGGNQPQHF.

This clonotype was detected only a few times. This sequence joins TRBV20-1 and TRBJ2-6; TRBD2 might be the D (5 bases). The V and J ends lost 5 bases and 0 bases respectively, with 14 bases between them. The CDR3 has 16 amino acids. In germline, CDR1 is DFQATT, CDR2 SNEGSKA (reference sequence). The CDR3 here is CSARPPAGSGANVLTF. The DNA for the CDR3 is TGCAGTGCTCGCCCCCCGGCGGGCTCTGGGGCCAACGTCCTGACTTTC.

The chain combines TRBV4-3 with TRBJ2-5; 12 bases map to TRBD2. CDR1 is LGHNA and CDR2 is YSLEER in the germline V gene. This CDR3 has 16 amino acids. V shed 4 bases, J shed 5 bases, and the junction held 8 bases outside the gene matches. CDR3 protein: CASSPKTSGGGETQYF. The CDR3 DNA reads TGCGCCAGCAGCCCGAAGACTAGCGGGGGTGGGGAGACCCAGTACTTC.

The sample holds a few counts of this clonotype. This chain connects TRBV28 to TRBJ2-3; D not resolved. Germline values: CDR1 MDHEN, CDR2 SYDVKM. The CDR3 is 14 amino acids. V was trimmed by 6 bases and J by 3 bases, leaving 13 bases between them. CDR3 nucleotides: TGTGCCAGCAGCCCCGGCAGAGATACAGATACGCAGTATTTT. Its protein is CASSPGRDTDTQYF.

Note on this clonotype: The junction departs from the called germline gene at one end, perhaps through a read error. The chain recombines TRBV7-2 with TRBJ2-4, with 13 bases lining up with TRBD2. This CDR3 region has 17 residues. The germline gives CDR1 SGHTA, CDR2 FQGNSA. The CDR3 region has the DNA TGTGCCAACAGCTTAGACTGGACTAGCGGGGGCGTCAACATTCAGTACTTC. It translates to CANSLDWTSGGVNIQYF.

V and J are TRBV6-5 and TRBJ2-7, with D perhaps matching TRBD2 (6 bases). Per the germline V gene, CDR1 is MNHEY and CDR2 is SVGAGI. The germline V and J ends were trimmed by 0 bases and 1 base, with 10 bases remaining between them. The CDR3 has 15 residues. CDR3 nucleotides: TGTGCCAGCAGTTACTCGGTGGGGGGATCCTACGAGCAGTACTTC. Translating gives CASSYSVGGSYEQYF.

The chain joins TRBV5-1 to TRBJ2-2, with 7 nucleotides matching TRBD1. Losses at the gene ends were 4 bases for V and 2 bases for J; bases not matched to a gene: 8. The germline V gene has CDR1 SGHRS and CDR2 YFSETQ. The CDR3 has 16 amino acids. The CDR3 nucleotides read TGCGCCAGCAGCCTACGGACAGGAGCTAACACCGGGGAGCTGTTTTTT. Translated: CASSLRTGANTGELFF.

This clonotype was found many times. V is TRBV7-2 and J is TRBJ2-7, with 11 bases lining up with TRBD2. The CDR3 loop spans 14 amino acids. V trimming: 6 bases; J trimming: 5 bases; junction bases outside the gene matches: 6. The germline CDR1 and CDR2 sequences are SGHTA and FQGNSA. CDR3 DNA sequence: TGTGCCAGCAGTTTTAGCGGGGGGGCAGACGAGCAGTACTTC. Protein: CASSFSGGADEQYF.

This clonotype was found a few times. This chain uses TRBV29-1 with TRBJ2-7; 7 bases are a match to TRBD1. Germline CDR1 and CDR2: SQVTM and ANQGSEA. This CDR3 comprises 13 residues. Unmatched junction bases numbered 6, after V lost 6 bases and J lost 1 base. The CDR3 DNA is TGCAGCGTCCGGGACAGCGGTTCCTACGAGCAGTACTTC. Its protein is CSVRDSGSYEQYF.

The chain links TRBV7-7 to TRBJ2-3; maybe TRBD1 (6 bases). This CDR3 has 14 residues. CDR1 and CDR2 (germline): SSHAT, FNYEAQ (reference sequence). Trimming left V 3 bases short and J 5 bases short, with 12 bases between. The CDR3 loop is CASSLGAAGDTQYF. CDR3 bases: TGTGCCAGCAGCTTGGGGGCCGCAGGAGATACGCAGTATTTT.

The CDR3 DNA sequence: TGTGCCAGCAGTTTTGTAGCCGGCTCCTATAATTCACCCCTCCACTTT. This gives the protein CASSFVAGSYNSPLHF. This chain links TRBV12-3 or TRBV12-4 with TRBJ1-6; D is ambiguous. The CDR3 consists of 16 residues. The germline V and J ends were trimmed by 3 bases and 0 bases, with 9 bases remaining between them.

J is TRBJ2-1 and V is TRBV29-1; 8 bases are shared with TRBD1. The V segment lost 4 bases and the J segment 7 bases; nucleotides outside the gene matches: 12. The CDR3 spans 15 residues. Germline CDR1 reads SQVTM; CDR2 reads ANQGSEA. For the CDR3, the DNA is TGCAGCGTTGTGTTGAGGCAGGGGGCGCAGAATGAGCAGTTCTTC. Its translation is CSVVLRQGAQNEQFF.